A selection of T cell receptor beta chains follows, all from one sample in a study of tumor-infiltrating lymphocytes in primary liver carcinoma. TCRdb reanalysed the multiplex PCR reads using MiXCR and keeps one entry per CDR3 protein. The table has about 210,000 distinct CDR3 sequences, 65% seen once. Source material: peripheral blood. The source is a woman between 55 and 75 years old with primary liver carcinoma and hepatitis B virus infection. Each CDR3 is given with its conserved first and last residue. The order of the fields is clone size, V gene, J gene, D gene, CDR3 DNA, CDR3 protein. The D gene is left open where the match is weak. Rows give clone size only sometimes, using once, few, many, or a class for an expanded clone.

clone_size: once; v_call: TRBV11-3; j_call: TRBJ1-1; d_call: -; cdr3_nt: TGTGCCAGCAGACCCCGGGCCGGGAACACTGAAGCTTTCTTT; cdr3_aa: CASRPRAGNTEAFF
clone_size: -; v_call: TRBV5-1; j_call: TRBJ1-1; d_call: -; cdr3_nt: TGCGCCAGCAGCCCCATGGCAGGGAACACTGAAGCTTTCTTT; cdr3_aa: CASSPMAGNTEAFF
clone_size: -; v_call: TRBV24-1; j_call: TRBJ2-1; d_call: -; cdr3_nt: TGTGCCACCAGTGATGGCCTAGTTGAGTTCTTC; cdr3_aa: CATSDGLVEFF
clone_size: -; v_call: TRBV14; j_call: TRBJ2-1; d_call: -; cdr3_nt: TGTGTCAGCACCCGGGACGGAGGCTCCTACAGTGAGCAGTTCTTC; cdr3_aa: CVSTRDGGSYSEQFF
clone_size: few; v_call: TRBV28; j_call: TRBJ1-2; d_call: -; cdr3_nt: TGTGCCAGCAGTTTAGATTTGGCAGGAGCTAACTATGGCTACACCTTC; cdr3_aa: CASSLDLAGANYGYTF
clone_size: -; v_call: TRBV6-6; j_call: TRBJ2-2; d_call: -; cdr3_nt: TGTGCCAGCAGTTCCTCGCTAGGGGCCGGGGAGCTGTTTTTT; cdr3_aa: CASSSSLGAGELFF
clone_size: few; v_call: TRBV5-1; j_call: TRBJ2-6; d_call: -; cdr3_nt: TGCGCCAGCAGCTTCAGGGGCGGTACTGGGGCCAACGTCCTGACTTTC; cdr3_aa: CASSFRGGTGANVLTF
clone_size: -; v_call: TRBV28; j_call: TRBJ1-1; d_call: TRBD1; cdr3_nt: TGTGCCAGCAGTTCGGGACAGGGTGGCACTGAAGCTTTCTTT; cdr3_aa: CASSSGQGGTEAFF
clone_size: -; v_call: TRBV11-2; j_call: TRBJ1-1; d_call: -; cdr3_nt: TGTGTCAGCAGTCCCTTCACTGAAGCTTTATTT; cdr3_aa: CVSSPFTEALF
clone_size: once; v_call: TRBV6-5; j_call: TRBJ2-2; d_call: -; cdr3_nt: TGTGCCAGTACACTATCAGGGACGAACACCGGGGAGCTGTTTTTT; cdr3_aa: CASTLSGTNTGELFF
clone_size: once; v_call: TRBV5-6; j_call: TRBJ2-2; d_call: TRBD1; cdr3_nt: TGTGCCAGCAGCTGGACAGGGCGAGCCTTCGGGGAGCTGTTTTTT; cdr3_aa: CASSWTGRAFGELFF
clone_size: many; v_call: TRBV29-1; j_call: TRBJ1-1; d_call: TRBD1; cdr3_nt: TGCAGCGTTGATCTAGGGGGCGGGAGCACTGAAGCTTTCTTT; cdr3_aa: CSVDLGGGSTEAFF
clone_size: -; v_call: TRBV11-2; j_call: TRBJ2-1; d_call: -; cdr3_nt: TGTGCTAGCAGCTTACGTAAAAATGAGCAGTTCTTC; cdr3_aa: CASSLRKNEQFF
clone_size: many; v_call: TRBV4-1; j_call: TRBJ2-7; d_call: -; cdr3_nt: TGCGCCAGCAGCCAAGGGTATTCGGGACCCACCTACGAGCAGTACTTC; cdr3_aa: CASSQGYSGPTYEQYF
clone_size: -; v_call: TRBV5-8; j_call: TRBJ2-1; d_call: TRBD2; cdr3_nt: TGTGCCAGCAGGTCAGCGGGAGGCAACTACAATGAGCAGTTCTTC; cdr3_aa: CASRSAGGNYNEQFF
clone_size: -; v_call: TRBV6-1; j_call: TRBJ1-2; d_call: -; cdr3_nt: TGTGCCAGCAGTGAAACGGGGAGGTATGGCTACACCTTC; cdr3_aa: CASSETGRYGYTF
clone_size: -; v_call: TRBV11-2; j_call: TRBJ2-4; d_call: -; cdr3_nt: TGTGTCAGCAGCTTGGGGAGGAACATTCAGTACTTC; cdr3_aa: CVSSLGRNIQYF
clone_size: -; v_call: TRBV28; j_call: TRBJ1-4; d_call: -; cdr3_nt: TGTGCCAGCAGTTTATCCGGGACATGGGCAACTAATGAAGAACTGTTTTTT; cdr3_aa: CASSLSGTWATNEELFF
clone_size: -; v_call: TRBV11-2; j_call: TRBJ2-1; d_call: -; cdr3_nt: TGTGCCAGCAGCCTCCTTTCGGGACCCTCCTACAATGAGCAGCTCTTC; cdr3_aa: CASSLLSGPSYNEQLF
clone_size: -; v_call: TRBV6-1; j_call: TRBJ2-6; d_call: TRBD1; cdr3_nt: TGTGTCAGCATAACAGGGGCGGCTGGGGCCAACGTCCTGACTTTC; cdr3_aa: CVSITGAAGANVLTF
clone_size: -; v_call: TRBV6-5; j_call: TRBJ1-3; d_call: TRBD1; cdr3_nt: TGTGCCAACAGTTACGACGGACAGGGGGCAAACACCATATATTTT; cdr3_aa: CANSYDGQGANTIYF
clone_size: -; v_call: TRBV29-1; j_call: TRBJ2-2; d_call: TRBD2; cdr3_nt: TGCAGCGTTGCGGGTCTAGCGGCAACAAACGCCGGGGAGCTGTTTTTT; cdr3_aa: CSVAGLAATNAGELFF